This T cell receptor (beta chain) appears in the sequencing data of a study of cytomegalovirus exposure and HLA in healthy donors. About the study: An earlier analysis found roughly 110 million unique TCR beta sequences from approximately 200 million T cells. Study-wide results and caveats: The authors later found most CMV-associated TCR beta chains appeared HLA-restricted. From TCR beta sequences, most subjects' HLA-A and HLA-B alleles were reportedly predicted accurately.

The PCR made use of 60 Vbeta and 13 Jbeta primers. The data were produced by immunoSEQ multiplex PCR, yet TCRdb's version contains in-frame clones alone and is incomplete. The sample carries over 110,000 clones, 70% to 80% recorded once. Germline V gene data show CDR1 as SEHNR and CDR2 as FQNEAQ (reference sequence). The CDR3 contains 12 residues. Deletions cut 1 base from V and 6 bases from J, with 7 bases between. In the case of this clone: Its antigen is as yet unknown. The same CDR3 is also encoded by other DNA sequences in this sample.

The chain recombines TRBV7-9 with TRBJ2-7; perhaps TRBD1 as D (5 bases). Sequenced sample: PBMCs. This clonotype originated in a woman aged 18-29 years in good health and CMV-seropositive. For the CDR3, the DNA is TGTGCCAGCAGCTTAGGACAGAGCGAGCAGTACTTC. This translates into CASSLGQSEQYF.